The rows below give T cell receptor beta chains drawn from one sample of a study of blood T cell repertoires in COVID-19. Sequencing was performed with immunoSEQ multiplex PCR; in TCRdb, only in-frame clones are kept and a portion is missing. Among 200,000 to 250,000 clones listed, more than 80% were seen once. The specimen was PBMCs or T cells enriched from blood (not recorded which). These receptors all come from a man aged 50-59 years who had been exposed to COVID-19. Both conserved end residues are part of each CDR3. The D gene is left open where the match is weak. Clone size is shown for a subset of rows, as once, few, many or a class of expanded clone.

v_gene	j_gene	abundance	d_gene	CDR3nt	CDR3aa
TRBV24-1	TRBJ1-5	-	TRBD1	TGTGCCACCAGTGAGGGGACAGGTTATCGGCCCCAGCATTTT	CATSEGTGYRPQHF
TRBV9	TRBJ2-7	few	-	TGTGCCAGCAGCGAGAGGGACACCAGCTCCTACGAGCAGTACTTC	CASSERDTSSYEQYF
TRBV6-5	TRBJ1-1	-	-	TGTGCCAGCAGTTACTCGGGCAGCCTTGAAGCTTTCTTT	CASSYSGSLEAFF
TRBV5-1	TRBJ1-3	-	-	TGCGCCAGCAGCTTTTTTGGTGGCAGGGCCACGGGAAACACCATATATTTT	CASSFFGGRATGNTIYF
TRBV7-2	TRBJ2-1	-	TRBD2	TGTGCCAGCAGCTTAGCAGGACCGGGACTAGCGGCTTACAATGAGCAGTTCTTC	CASSLAGPGLAAYNEQFF
TRBV9	TRBJ2-5	-	TRBD2	TGTGCCAGCAGCGTAGGGTTAGCGGGAGGCGCGCAAGAGACCCAGTACTTC	CASSVGLAGGAQETQYF
TRBV7-2	TRBJ1-1	-	TRBD1	TGTGCCAGCAGCTTTACCTCAGGGGGCACTGAAGCTTTCTTT	CASSFTSGGTEAFF
TRBV5-1	TRBJ2-2	-	TRBD1	TGCGCCAGCGCCGGACAGGGGGCGTCCGGGGAGCTGTTTTTT	CASAGQGASGELFF
TRBV5-1	TRBJ2-5	-	TRBD2	TGCGCCAGCAGCTTGGTAGCGGGAGTTCCAGAGACCCAGTACTTC	CASSLVAGVPETQYF
TRBV11-3	TRBJ2-2	-	TRBD1	TGTGCCAGCAGTTGGACAGGACGCACCGGGGAGCTGTTTTTT	CASSWTGRTGELFF
TRBV4-1	TRBJ2-7	-	TRBD1	TGCGCCAGCAGCCAAGCTTACACGGGACAGCCGGGCGAGCAGTACTTC	CASSQAYTGQPGEQYF
TRBV7-9	TRBJ2-3	-	-	TGTGCCAGCAGGTTGCGGACAGATACGCAGTATTTT	CASRLRTDTQYF
TRBV11-2	TRBJ1-2	once	TRBD1	TGTGCCAGCAGCCCGACCGGGACAGGGTATGGCTACACCTTC	CASSPTGTGYGYTF
TRBV28	TRBJ1-5	-	-	TGTGCCAGCAGTTTGTCCCCCGGGGGCAATCAGCCCCAGCATTTT	CASSLSPGGNQPQHF
TRBV28	TRBJ2-2	-	-	TGTGCCAGCAGTTTTAATTCGGCAGGGGTTGAGGGGGAGCTGTTTTTT	CASSFNSAGVEGELFF
TRBV19	TRBJ1-5	-	-	TGTGCCAGTAGTTTACAGGGCAATCAGCCCCAGCATTTT	CASSLQGNQPQHF
TRBV27	TRBJ2-1	-	TRBD2	TGTGCCAGCAGTTATCGCGGGGGAAGCTACAATGAGCAGTTCTTC	CASSYRGGSYNEQFF